This passage covers 32 T cell receptor beta chains from one sample sequenced in a study of cytomegalovirus exposure and HLA in healthy donors. Researchers ran the PCR with 60 Vbeta and 13 Jbeta primers. Sequencing was performed with immunoSEQ multiplex PCR; in TCRdb, only in-frame clones are kept and a portion is missing. Of fewer than 95,000 clones listed, 76% were seen once; the top ten hold about 3.1%. Source material: PBMCs. The origin of the receptors is a middle-aged man in good health and CMV-seronegative.

This clone showed up just once. This chain uses TRBV5-5 with TRBJ1-2; TRBD1 agrees at 10 bases. The CDR3 contains 15 residues. J gave up 7 bases and V 2 bases, and 8 bases lay outside the gene matches. CDR1 is SGHKS, CDR2 YYEKEE, per germline (reference sequence). CDR3 protein: CASSLRTGGVSGYTF. CDR3 nucleotide sequence: TGTGCCAGCAGCTTACGGACAGGGGGGGTGAGTGGCTACACCTTC. Combining the CDR3 with reference TRBV5-5 and TRBJ1-2 gives the whole variable domain DAGVTQSPTHLIKTRGQQVTLRCSPISGHKSVSWYQQVLGQGPQFIFQYYEKEERGRGNFPDRFSARQFPNYSSELNVNALLLGDSALYLCASSLRTGGVSGYTFGSGTRLTVV.

The gene calls are TRBV2 and TRBJ2-2, with D perhaps TRBD2 (6 bases). CDR1 is SNHLY and CDR2 is FYNNEI in the germline V gene. The CDR3 has 15 residues. V lost 6 bases and J 8 bases, leaving 19 bases between the germline ends. The CDR3 coding sequence is TGTGCCAGCAGAGACCGGGACTTCCTATCAGGGGAGCTGTTTTTT. It yields the protein CASRDRDFLSGELFF.

The chain has TRBV15 and TRBJ1-6; 8 nucleotides align to TRBD1. In germline, CDR1 is LNHNV, CDR2 YYDKDF (reference sequence). The CDR3 loop spans 17 amino acids. Trimming removed 0 bases from V and 8 bases from J; junction bases left unmatched: 9. CDR3 sequence: CATSRDGQGAPYSPLHF. The CDR3 DNA is TGTGCCACCAGCAGAGATGGCCAGGGGGCGCCTTATTCACCCCTCCACTTT.

This chain links TRBV6-1 with TRBJ2-5; 7 nucleotides align to TRBD2. From germline, CDR1 is MNHNS and CDR2 SASEGT. With 4 bases clipped from V and 2 bases from J, the junction kept 7 bases outside the gene matches. This CDR3 region has 15 residues. CDR3 protein: CASSGATSSQETQYF. CDR3 nucleotides: TGTGCCAGCAGTGGCGCGACTAGCTCACAAGAGACCCAGTACTTC.

This clone was picked up one time. The chain joins TRBV27 to TRBJ1-1, with D possibly TRBD1 on 6 matching bases. The CDR3 has 13 residues. Trimming pared 4 bases from V and 8 bases from J, leaving 14 bases between. Germline CDR1 MNHEY, CDR2 SMNVEV (reference sequence). This CDR3 is CASSSGVIGEAFF. Here the CDR3 DNA reads TGTGCCAGCAGTTCAGGGGTTATCGGAGAAGCTTTCTTT.

The chain links TRBV6-5 to TRBJ2-1; 10 bases line up with TRBD2. CDR1 and CDR2 from the germline V gene are MNHEY and SVGAGI. The length of the CDR3 is 15 residues. V lost 5 bases and J lost 4; bases outside the gene matches: 5. The CDR3 loop is CASSTAGGRYNEQFF. The CDR3 DNA reads as TGTGCCAGCAGTACAGCGGGGGGGCGGTACAATGAGCAGTTCTTC.

The chain employs TRBV9 and TRBJ2-1; maybe TRBD2 (6 bases). CDR3 size: 17 residues. Germline assignment: CDR1 SGDLS and CDR2 YYNGEE. V was pared by 0 bases and J by 6 bases, with 19 bases between. Written as DNA, the CDR3 is TGTGCCAGCAGCGTAGGGTGGGGCGGGGACCCAGCCAATGAGCAGTTCTTC. Its translation: CASSVGWGGDPANEQFF. Together with reference TRBV9 and TRBJ2-1, the CDR3 gives the full variable domain: DSGVTQTPKHLITATGQRVTLRCSPRSGDLSVYWYQQSLDQGLQFLIQYYNGEERAKGNILERFSAQQFPDLHSELNLSSLELGDSALYFCASSVGWGGDPANEQFFGPGTRLTVL.

CDR3 DNA sequence: TGTGCCAGCAGCGACCCAACCGGGACAGGGGGCGCGATCACTGAAGCTTTCTTT. This codes for CASSDPTGTGGAITEAFF. The V call is TRBV7-9, the J call TRBJ1-1; 12 positions match TRBD1. This CDR3 region has 18 residues. The V gene's germline CDR1 is SEHNR and CDR2 FQNEAQ (reference sequence). Trimming removed 5 bases from V and 4 bases from J; junction bases left unmatched: 14.

This clone was counted between two and nine times. The identical CDR3 is also encoded by other nucleotide sequences in the sample. The J gene is TRBJ2-3, the V gene TRBV6-4; TRBD2 might be the D (7 bases). The CDR3 length is 15 residues. Trimming removed 2 bases from V and 5 bases from J, with 14 bases in between. The germline V gene encodes CDR1 MRHNA and CDR2 SNTAGT. CDR3 in amino acids: CASSDSAGAGDTQYF. The CDR3 bases are TGTGCCAGCAGTGACAGTGCGGGGGCGGGAGATACGCAGTATTTT.

The V gene is TRBV4-3, the J gene TRBJ2-5; D is unclear. The J call could be wrong; TRBJ2-7 is a better fit for the DNA end. Germline CDR1 LGHNA, CDR2 YSLEER. The CDR3 is 14 amino acids. The chain's CDR3 is CASSLSLSSYEQYF. The CDR3 DNA reads TGCGCCAGCAGCCTTTCCCTTAGCTCCTACGAGCAGTACTTC.

This chain joins TRBV7-6 and TRBJ1-3; the D is unclear. Per the germline V gene, CDR1 is SGHVS and CDR2 is FNYEAQ. CDR3 length equals 16 residues. The V and J ends lost 1 base and 0 bases respectively, with 10 bases between them. The CDR3 DNA reads as TGTGCCAGCAGCTTAGGCCAGGCCCGCTCTGGAAACACCATATATTTT. This codes for CASSLGQARSGNTIYF. Using reference TRBV7-6 and TRBJ1-3 for the parts outside the CDR3, the full variable domain is GAGVSQSPRYKVTKRGQDVALRCDPISGHVSLYWYRQALGQGPEFLTYFNYEAQQDKSGLPNDRFSAERPEGSISTLTIQRTEQRDSAMYRCASSLGQARSGNTIYFGEGSWLTVV.

This sequence joins TRBV27 and TRBJ2-5; 8 bases are a match to TRBD1. Germline V gene sequence: CDR1 MNHEY, CDR2 SMNVEV (reference sequence). V shed 7 bases and J 5 bases; nucleotides not matched to a gene: 9. This CDR3 contains 14 residues. The CDR3, as DNA: TGTGCCAGCACTCCAGGGGGCCGAGGGGAGACCCAGTACTTC. Translation: CASTPGGRGETQYF.

V gene TRBV4-3 combines with J gene TRBJ2-7, with 9 bases fitting TRBD1. This CDR3 region has 15 residues. V shed 5 bases and J 6 bases; nucleotides not matched to a gene: 11. CDR1 and CDR2 from the germline V gene are LGHNA and YSLEER. CDR3 amino acids: CASSTLYRGRCEQYF. For the CDR3, the DNA is TGCGCCAGCAGCACCTTATACAGGGGGCGGTGCGAGCAGTACTTC.

The chain combines TRBV19 with TRBJ1-2; 7 nucleotides agree with TRBD1. V was pared by 8 bases and J by 1 base, with 4 bases of the junction left unmatched. This CDR3 is built from 13 residues. CDR1 and CDR2 (germline): LNHDA, SQIVND (reference sequence). Written as DNA, the CDR3 is TGTGCCAGTCAAACAGGGGATAACTATGGCTACACCTTC. Residues: CASQTGDNYGYTF.

The chain links TRBV28 to TRBJ1-2; TRBD1 matches 7 bases. J lost 8 bases, V lost 7 bases, and 7 bases had no gene match. The V gene's germline CDR1 is MDHEN and CDR2 SYDVKM. The CDR3 spans 12 residues. For the CDR3, the DNA is TGTGCCAGCATTACAGGGGTTGGAGGCTACACCTTC. This translates into CASITGVGGYTF.

The chain combines TRBV4-2 with TRBJ2-1, with D perhaps matching TRBD1 (5 bases). V lost 0 bases and J lost 2, with 14 bases in between. Per the germline V gene, CDR1 is LGHNA and CDR2 is YNFKEQ. CDR3 length: 17 residues. DNA of the CDR3: TGTGCCAGCAGCCAAGATCCGGGCCTAGGGGCCTACAATGAGCAGTTCTTC. It codes for CASSQDPGLGAYNEQFF.

V is TRBV9 and J is TRBJ1-2; 7 bases agree with TRBD1. Germline assignment: CDR1 SGDLS and CDR2 YYNGEE. The CDR3 runs 17 residues. The V gene end was trimmed by 3 bases and the J gene end by 0 bases; junction bases not matched to a gene: 11. CDR3 region: CASSAPGQLLSNYGYTF. The DNA for the CDR3 is TGTGCCAGCAGCGCTCCGGGACAGCTTCTATCTAACTATGGCTACACCTTC.

This chain joins TRBV7-9 and TRBJ1-4, with 7 positions matching TRBD1. The ends lost 3 bases at V and 5 bases at J; junction bases unmatched: 9. This CDR3 has 16 amino acids. Germline values: CDR1 SEHNR, CDR2 FQNEAQ (reference sequence). CDR3 residues: CASSLVTGTANEKLFF. The CDR3 nucleotides read TGTGCCAGCAGCTTGGTTACCGGGACAGCAAATGAAAAACTGTTTTTT.

In this sample, this clone turned up a few times. The CDR3 DNA reads as TGTGCCAGCAGTGAAACCGACAGATGGAATGCACCCCTCCACTTT. The encoded protein is CASSETDRWNAPLHF. The rearrangement uses TRBV6-1 and TRBJ1-6; maybe TRBD1 (5 bases). V was clipped by 2 bases and J by 11 bases, with 16 bases between them. CDR3 size: 15 residues. Germline V gene sequence: CDR1 MNHNS, CDR2 SASEGT.

This clone was counted between two and nine times. J is TRBJ1-5 and V is TRBV19; the match to TRBD1 covers 9 bases. V shed 9 bases and J 6 bases; nucleotides not matched to a gene: 9. Germline V gene lookup returns CDR1 LNHDA and CDR2 SQIVND (reference sequence). The CDR3 extends over 14 amino acids. In DNA, the CDR3 is TGTGCCAGCAGCCTGGGACAGGGACGTCAGCCCCAGCATTTT. Protein: CASSLGQGRQPQHF.

V gene TRBV7-6 combines with J gene TRBJ1-3, with a possible D match to TRBD1 (6 bases). Germline V CDR1 and CDR2: SGHVS, FNYEAQ. Trimming removed 1 base at V and 4 bases at J, with 17 bases between. The CDR3 covers 17 residues. The CDR3 DNA follows: TGTGCCAGCAGCTTAGGGGCAATACAGGGATCAGGAAACACCATATATTTT. Amino acids: CASSLGAIQGSGNTIYF.

In this sample, this clone turned up a few times. The chain is built from TRBV4-3 and TRBJ2-3; D perhaps matches TRBD2 (5 bases). V was trimmed by 5 bases and J by 6 bases, leaving 15 bases between them. The CDR3 is made up of 14 amino acids. Germline lookup yields CDR1 LGHNA and CDR2 YSLEER. The CDR3 sequence: CASSTSAVGDTQYF. DNA for the CDR3: TGCGCCAGCAGCACTTCAGCGGTAGGCGATACGCAGTATTTT.

V is TRBV5-4 and J is TRBJ2-1; D not resolved. This CDR3 has 15 residues. Trimming left V 3 bases short and J 0 bases short, with 10 bases between. Germline CDR1 reads SGHNT; CDR2 reads YYREEE (reference sequence). The CDR3 sequence: CASSYAVSSYNEQFF. CDR3 nucleotides: TGTGCCAGCAGCTATGCAGTAAGCTCCTACAATGAGCAGTTCTTC.

The rearrangement links TRBV5-1 to TRBJ2-5, with 11 bases identical to TRBD1. Germline V gene data show CDR1 as SGHRS and CDR2 as YFSETQ. The CDR3 is made up of 16 amino acids. Unmatched junction bases numbered 10, after V lost 4 bases and J lost 5 bases. The CDR3 DNA is TGCGCCAGCAGCCCTGGGGTGGACAGGGGGCGCGAGACCCAGTACTTC. Its translation is CASSPGVDRGRETQYF.

This clone was seen only once. One end of the junction fails to match germline, which may point to a read error. The rearrangement uses TRBV7-3 and TRBJ2-1, with 9 nucleotides matching TRBD2. Germline V gives CDR1 SGHTA, CDR2 FQGTGA. The CDR3 covers 15 residues. CDR3 DNA sequence: TGTACCAGCAGCTTTATAGCGGGGGCAGCTAATGAGCAGTTCTTC. Its translation is CTSSFIAGAANEQFF.

This clone was observed a few times. This chain connects TRBV6-4 to TRBJ1-1; the D is unclear. The germline CDR1 and CDR2 sequences are MRHNA and SNTAGT. The CDR3 is made up of 13 amino acids. Trimming left V 3 bases short and J 0 bases short, with 5 bases between. The CDR3 coding sequence is TGTGCCAGCAGTGAGGCACTGAACACTGAAGCTTTCTTT. Translated, it gives CASSEALNTEAFF.

This chain uses TRBV5-1 with TRBJ1-3, with D possibly being TRBD1 (6 bases). Germline CDR1 and CDR2: SGHRS and YFSETQ. The V gene lost 3 bases and the J gene lost 4 bases, with 14 bases spanning the gap. This CDR3 region has 15 residues. DNA for the CDR3: TGCGCCAGCAGCTACTCGGGGACATCGGGAAACACCATATATTTT. It encodes CASSYSGTSGNTIYF.

This chain joins TRBV30 and TRBJ1-6; the match to TRBD1 covers 9 bases. Trimming at V came to 3 bases and at J to 6 bases, leaving 6 bases not matched to a gene. Germline values: CDR1 GTSNPN, CDR2 SVGIG (reference sequence). CDR3 length: 15 amino acids. Here the CDR3 reads CAWRGQGPSNSPLHF. CDR3 nucleotides: TGTGCCTGGAGAGGACAGGGGCCAAGTAATTCACCCCTCCACTTT.

V usage is TRBV19 and J usage is TRBJ2-2, with a possible D match to TRBD1 (5 bases). The V gene lost 2 bases and the J gene lost 4 bases, with 5 bases spanning the gap. Germline V CDR1 and CDR2: LNHDA, SQIVND (reference sequence). The length of the CDR3 is 13 residues. The CDR3 DNA reads TGTGCCAGTAGTATACAGGGCACCGGGGAGCTGTTTTTT. This encodes CASSIQGTGELFF.

CDR3 region: CASRLSGTGIYEQYF. Written as DNA, the CDR3 is TGTGCCAGCAGACTAAGCGGGACAGGTATTTACGAGCAGTACTTC. The chain has TRBV7-2 and TRBJ2-7; possible D gene TRBD1, 8 bases. V shed 6 bases and J shed 4 bases, with 19 bases lying between them. The CDR3 is made up of 15 amino acids. CDR1 SGHTA and CDR2 FQGNSA come from the germline V gene.

V is TRBV4-1 and J is TRBJ1-3, with D possibly TRBD1 on 5 matching bases. The CDR3 has 16 amino acids. Between the trimmed V and J ends, which lost 2 bases and 4 bases, there was a span of 15 bases. Germline loops: CDR1 MGHRA, CDR2 YSYEKL. CDR3 nucleotides: TGCGCCAGCAGCCAAACCAGGGCCCGAGAGGGAAACACCATATATTTT. Translated, it gives CASSQTRAREGNTIYF.

The V and J genes are TRBV18 and TRBJ2-5; 12 bases are a match to TRBD2. The ends lost 8 bases at V and 4 bases at J; junction bases unmatched: 14. Germline CDR1 and CDR2: KGHSH and LQKENI. CDR3 length equals 17 residues. The CDR3 DNA reads as TGTGCCAGCACAGCGCCTAGCGGGGGGGCAGAAGGAGAGACCCAGTACTTC. Translation: CASTAPSGGAEGETQYF.